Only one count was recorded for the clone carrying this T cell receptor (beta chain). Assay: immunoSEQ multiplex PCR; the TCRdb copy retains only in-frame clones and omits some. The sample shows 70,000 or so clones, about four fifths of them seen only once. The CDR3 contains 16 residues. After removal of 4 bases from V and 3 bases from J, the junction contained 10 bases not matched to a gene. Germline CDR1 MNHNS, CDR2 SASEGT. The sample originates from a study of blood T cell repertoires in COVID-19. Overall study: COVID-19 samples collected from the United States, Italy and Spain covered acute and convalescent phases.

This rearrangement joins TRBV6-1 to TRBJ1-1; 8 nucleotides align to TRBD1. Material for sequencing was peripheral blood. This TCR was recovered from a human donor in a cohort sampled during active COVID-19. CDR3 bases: TGTGCCAGCAGTGCGGCAGGGGGCGGATCGGACACTGAAGCTTTCTTT. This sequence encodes CASSAAGGGSDTEAFF.